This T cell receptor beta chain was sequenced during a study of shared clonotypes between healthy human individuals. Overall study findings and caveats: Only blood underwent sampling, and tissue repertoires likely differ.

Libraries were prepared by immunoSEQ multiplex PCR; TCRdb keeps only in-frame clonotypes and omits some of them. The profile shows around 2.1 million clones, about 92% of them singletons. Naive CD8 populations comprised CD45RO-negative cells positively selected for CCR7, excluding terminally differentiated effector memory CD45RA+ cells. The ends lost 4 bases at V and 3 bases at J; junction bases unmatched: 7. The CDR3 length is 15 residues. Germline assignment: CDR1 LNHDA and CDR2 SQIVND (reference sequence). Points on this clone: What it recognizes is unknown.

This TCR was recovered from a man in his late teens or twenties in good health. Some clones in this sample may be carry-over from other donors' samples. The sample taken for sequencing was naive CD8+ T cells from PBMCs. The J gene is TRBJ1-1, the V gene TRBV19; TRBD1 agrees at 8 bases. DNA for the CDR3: TGTGCCAGTAGTACGGACAGGGAGCGGTACACTGAAGCTTTCTTT. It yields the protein CASSTDRERYTEAFF.